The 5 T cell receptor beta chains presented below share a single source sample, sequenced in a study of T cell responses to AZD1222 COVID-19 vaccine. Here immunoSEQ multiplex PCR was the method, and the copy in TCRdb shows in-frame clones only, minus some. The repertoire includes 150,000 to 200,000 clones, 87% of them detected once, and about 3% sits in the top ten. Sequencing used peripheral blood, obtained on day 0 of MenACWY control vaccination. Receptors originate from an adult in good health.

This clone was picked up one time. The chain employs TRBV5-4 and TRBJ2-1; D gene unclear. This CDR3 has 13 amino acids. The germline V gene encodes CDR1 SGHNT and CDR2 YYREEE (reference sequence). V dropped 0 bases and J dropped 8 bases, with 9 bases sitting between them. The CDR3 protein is CASSLGSRDEQFF. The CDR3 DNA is TGTGCCAGCAGCTTGGGGAGTAGGGATGAGCAGTTCTTC.

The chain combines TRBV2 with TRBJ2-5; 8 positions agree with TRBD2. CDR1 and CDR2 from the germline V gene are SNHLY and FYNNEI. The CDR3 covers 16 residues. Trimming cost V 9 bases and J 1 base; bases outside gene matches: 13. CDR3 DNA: TGTGCCAGTGCATTGGGTCTAGCGGGTTCCCAAGAGACCCAGTACTTC. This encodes CASALGLAGSQETQYF.

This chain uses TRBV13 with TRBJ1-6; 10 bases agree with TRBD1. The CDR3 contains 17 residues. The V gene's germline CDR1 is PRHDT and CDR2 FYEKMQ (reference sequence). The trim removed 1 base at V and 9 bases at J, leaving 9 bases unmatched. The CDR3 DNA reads TGTGCCAGCAGCTTAGTAGGGACAGGGGTACATCGTTCACCCCTCCACTTT. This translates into CASSLVGTGVHRSPLHF.

CDR3 amino acids: CASSGQGQGEKLFF. The CDR3 coding sequence is TGTGCCAGCAGCGGCCAGGGGCAAGGAGAAAAACTGTTTTTT. This rearrangement joins TRBV9 to TRBJ1-4; the D gene is possibly TRBD1 (6 bases). Germline V gene data show CDR1 as SGDLS and CDR2 as YYNGEE. This CDR3 spans 14 amino acids. Trimming removed 3 bases at V and 8 bases at J, with 14 bases between.

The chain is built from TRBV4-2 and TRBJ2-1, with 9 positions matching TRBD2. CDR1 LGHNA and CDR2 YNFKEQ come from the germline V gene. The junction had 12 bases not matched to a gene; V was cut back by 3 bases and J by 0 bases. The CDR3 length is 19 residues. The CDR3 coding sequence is TGTGCCAGCAGCCATCCCCCCGGACCTAGCGGGATCTCCTACAATGAGCAGTTCTTC. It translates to CASSHPPGPSGISYNEQFF.